A single sample gave rise to the 22 T cell receptor beta chains below, sequenced in a study of T cell changes during pregnancy in multiple sclerosis. Method: immunoSEQ multiplex PCR; TCRdb's copy keeps in-frame clones and lacks some. In the table there are around 85,000 clones, around 93% of which are singletons. Sequenced here: PBMCs, sampled in the first trimester of pregnancy. The receptor source for this set is a female donor in good health, serving as a control in a pregnancy study. Some clones in this sample may be carry-over from other donors' samples.

V usage is TRBV5-1 and J usage is TRBJ1-6, with TRBD1 matching 10 bases. V gave up 1 base and J gave up 9 bases; unmatched junction bases: 4. CDR1 is SGHRS, CDR2 YFSETQ, per germline. CDR3 length: 15 residues. CDR3: CASSLSGTGASPLHF. DNA of the CDR3: TGCGCCAGCAGCTTGTCCGGGACAGGGGCTTCACCCCTCCACTTT.

The chain combines TRBV6-4 with TRBJ1-6; D not certain. CDR3 length equals 14 residues. CDR1 is MRHNA and CDR2 is SNTAGT in the germline V gene. The V end was cut by 6 bases, the J end by 7 bases, with 13 bases between. Here the CDR3 reads CASRRREGNSPLHF. The CDR3 nucleotides are TGTGCCAGCAGACGCCGGGAGGGAAATTCACCCCTCCACTTT.

The chain joins TRBV4-3 to TRBJ2-1; 8 nucleotides line up with TRBD2. Germline CDR1 LGHNA, CDR2 YSLEER. This CDR3 region has 19 residues. Unmatched junction bases numbered 16, after V lost 3 bases and J lost 3 bases. This CDR3 is CASSQETNPTSGHYNEQFF. CDR3 coding DNA: TGCGCCAGCAGCCAGGAAACCAATCCCACTAGCGGACACTACAATGAGCAGTTCTTC.

CDR3 loop: CASSPRDRGRNTEAFF. The CDR3 DNA reads TGTGCCAGCTCACCCCGGGACAGGGGCAGAAACACTGAAGCTTTCTTT. V is TRBV18 and J is TRBJ1-1; 10 positions agree with TRBD1. The V gene's germline CDR1 is KGHSH and CDR2 LQKENI. Germline trimming cut 3 bases from V and 2 bases from J; bases unmatched to any gene: 6. This CDR3 is 16 amino acids long. Based on the CDR3 plus reference TRBV18 and TRBJ1-1, the full variable domain is NAGVMQNPRHLVRRRGQEARLRCSPMKGHSHVYWYRQLPEEGLKFMVYLQKENIIDESGMPKERFSAEFPKEGPSILRIQQVVRGDSAAYFCASSPRDRGRNTEAFFGQGTRLTVV.

The V call is TRBV10-3, the J call TRBJ1-5; the D is unclear. The V gene lost 3 bases and the J gene lost 7 bases, with 13 bases spanning the gap. This CDR3 has 14 amino acids. CDR1 and CDR2 from the germline V gene are ENHRY and SYGVKD. In nucleotides, the CDR3 is TGTGCCATCAGTGATCCAGGATTAAGGCAGCCCCAGCATTTT. It is translated as CAISDPGLRQPQHF.

As to this clone: One junction end does not reproduce the germline sequence, and a read error may be involved. The gene calls are TRBV7-9 and TRBJ2-2; no clear D gene. The CDR3 runs to 15 residues. The germline V gene encodes CDR1 SEHNR and CDR2 FQNEAQ (reference sequence). This CDR3 is CASSFGGTNTEELFF. Written as DNA, the CDR3 is TGTGCCAGCAGCTTCGGCGGAACGAACACCGAGGAGCTGTTTTTT.

The rearrangement uses TRBV29-1 and TRBJ2-1; no definite D call. The germline gives CDR1 SQVTM, CDR2 ANQGSEA. The V gene lost 6 bases and the J gene lost 1 base, with 7 bases spanning the gap. This CDR3 has 12 residues. Here the CDR3 reads CSVPVSYNEQFF. CDR3 bases: TGCAGCGTCCCGGTGTCCTACAATGAGCAGTTCTTC.

The rearrangement joins TRBV4-1 to TRBJ1-6, with a possible D match to TRBD1 (6 bases). The CDR3 loop spans 17 amino acids. CDR1 MGHRA and CDR2 YSYEKL come from the germline V gene. Trimming took 0 bases from V and 3 from J, leaving 12 bases between them. The CDR3 nucleotides are TGCGCCAGCAGCCAAGATGAGGCAGGGGACTATAATTCACCCCTCCACTTT. Amino acid sequence: CASSQDEAGDYNSPLHF.

The rearrangement joins TRBV5-1 to TRBJ2-7; tentatively, D is TRBD1 (5 bases). The CDR3 is 13 residues long. V lost 0 bases and J lost 5, with 9 bases in between. Per germline, CDR1 SGHRS and CDR2 YFSETQ. CDR3 DNA: TGCGCCAGCAGCTTGGATAGGGGCAACGAGCAGTACTTC. Translation: CASSLDRGNEQYF. The full variable domain, with the rest looked up from reference TRBV5-1 and TRBJ2-7, is KAGVTQTPRYLIKTRGQQVTLSCSPISGHRSVSWYQQTPGQGLQFLFEYFSETQRNKGNFPGRFSGRQFSNSRSEMNVSTLELGDSALYLCASSLDRGNEQYFGPGTRLTVT.

V and J are TRBV19 and TRBJ2-7, with D perhaps TRBD2 (6 bases). This CDR3 has 14 residues. CDR1 and CDR2 (germline): LNHDA, SQIVND (reference sequence). The V gene lost 5 bases and the J gene lost 1 base, with 12 bases spanning the gap. CDR3 bases: TGTGCCAGTAGTCATAAGGGACTTTCCTACGAGCAGTACTTC. Translated, it gives CASSHKGLSYEQYF.

The chain is built from TRBV25-1 and TRBJ1-2; TRBD1 matches 10 bases. The length of the CDR3 is 16 residues. Germline loops: CDR1 MGHDK, CDR2 SYGVNS. V was clipped by 3 bases and J by 8 bases; unmatched bases: 12. CDR3 region: CASSDPRQGALEGYTF. Here the CDR3 DNA reads TGTGCCAGCAGTGACCCTAGACAGGGGGCCTTGGAAGGCTACACCTTC.

The chain couples TRBV30 to TRBJ2-7; weak D call: TRBD1 (6 bases). With 7 bases removed from V and 3 bases from J, the gap between germline ends came to 19 bases. Germline V gene lookup returns CDR1 GTSNPN and CDR2 SVGIG (reference sequence). This CDR3 spans 14 amino acids. In DNA form, the CDR3 reads TGTGCCTCCGAAGGGTCTGGGGGCGGCTACGAGCAGTACTTC. This codes for CASEGSGGGYEQYF.

This chain uses TRBV6-6 with TRBJ2-6; the match to TRBD2 covers 7 bases. The germline V gene encodes CDR1 MNHNY and CDR2 SVGAGI (reference sequence). The CDR3 extends over 14 amino acids. J lost 1 base, V lost 7 bases, and 1 base had no gene match. The DNA for the CDR3 is TGTGCCAGCACAGCGGGGTCTGGGGCCAACGTCCTGACTTTC. This encodes CASTAGSGANVLTF.

The chain recombines TRBV28 with TRBJ2-3, with TRBD1 identical over 10 bases. After removal of 5 bases from V and 5 bases from J, the junction contained 4 bases not matched to a gene. The CDR3 has 14 residues. Germline CDR1 and CDR2: MDHEN and SYDVKM. CDR3 DNA sequence: TGTGCCAGCAGTCGACAGGGGGCCGGAGATACGCAGTATTTT. Encoded protein: CASSRQGAGDTQYF.

V gene TRBV6-1 combines with J gene TRBJ2-1; tentatively, D is TRBD1 (5 bases). The germline V gene has CDR1 MNHNS and CDR2 SASEGT. Trimming pared 8 bases from V and 9 bases from J, leaving 11 bases between. The CDR3 loop spans 11 amino acids. The CDR3 spells CASSRGIEQFF. The CDR3 nucleotides are TGTGCCAGCTCAAGGGGCATTGAGCAGTTCTTC.

This chain uses TRBV29-1 with TRBJ2-1; D gene unclear. Germline assignment: CDR1 SQVTM and CDR2 ANQGSEA. The V gene lost 4 bases and the J gene lost 2 bases, with 6 bases spanning the gap. The CDR3 is 12 residues long. The CDR3 DNA reads TGCAGCGTTGGGGCAGCCTACAATGAGCAGTTCTTC. This gives the protein CSVGAAYNEQFF.

The chain couples TRBV7-3 to TRBJ2-2; 11 nucleotides line up with TRBD2. The ends lost 2 bases at V and 5 bases at J; junction bases unmatched: 7. The CDR3 sequence is 17 residues long. From germline, CDR1 is SGHTA and CDR2 FQGTGA. CDR3 nucleotides: TGTGCCAGCAGCTTAGAACTAGCGGGAGTAAGGACCGGGGAGCTGTTTTTT. It specifies CASSLELAGVRTGELFF.

Comment on this clone: One end of the junction does not line up with germline, which may come from a read error. The chain uses TRBV29-1 and TRBJ2-3; TRBD2 matches at 8 bases. Germline lookup yields CDR1 SQVTM and CDR2 ANQGSEA. CDR3 size: 15 residues. The CDR3 spells CSVDSSGGGHRYAVF. CDR3 sequence (DNA): TGCAGCGTTGATAGCAGCGGGGGAGGGCACAGATACGCAGTATTT.

V is TRBV10-3 and J is TRBJ1-2; D not resolved. V shed 4 bases and J shed 1 base, with 16 bases lying between them. CDR3 length: 16 residues. Germline V gives CDR1 ENHRY, CDR2 SYGVKD. The CDR3: CAISAISSLNNYGYTF. CDR3 bases: TGTGCCATCAGTGCGATATCGTCTCTAAATAACTATGGCTACACCTTC.

The rearrangement joins TRBV5-1 to TRBJ1-4, with TRBD1 as a possible D gene (6 bases). V lost 2 bases, J lost 5 bases, and 10 bases lay in between. This CDR3 comprises 14 residues. From germline, CDR1 is SGHRS and CDR2 YFSETQ. The CDR3 bases are TGCGCCAGCAGCTTACTAGGACAGAATGAAAAACTGTTTTTT. Protein sequence: CASSLLGQNEKLFF.

The gene calls are TRBV4-3 and TRBJ2-1; D possibly corresponds to TRBD2 (6 bases). With 4 bases removed from V and 7 bases from J, the gap between germline ends came to 11 bases. Germline CDR1 reads LGHNA; CDR2 reads YSLEER. CDR3 length: 13 residues. The chain's CDR3 is CASSLGTANEQFF. CDR3 DNA: TGCGCCAGCAGCCTCGGGACTGCGAATGAGCAGTTCTTC.

This clone was observed a single time. The chain has TRBV5-3 and TRBJ1-2; 11 bases match TRBD1. TRBV5-3 qualifies as an ORF whose function is uncertain. The length of the CDR3 is 15 residues. The junction had 5 bases not matched to a gene; V was cut back by 4 bases and J by 3 bases. CDR3 amino acids: CARSLMGQGDYGYTF. The DNA of the CDR3 is TGTGCCAGAAGCCTGATGGGACAGGGGGACTATGGCTACACCTTC.